This T cell receptor beta chain is from a study of beta chain features in type 1 diabetes. This clone has a handful of counts. The investigators reverse transcribed all of the isolated RNA, so they sequenced expressed TCRB transcripts. Deep immunoSEQ sequencing covered naive, central memory and regulatory T cell samples. Sequencing was performed with immunoSEQ multiplex PCR; in TCRdb, only in-frame clones are kept and a portion is missing. The sample has under 800,000 clones, 15% to 17% seen once; the top ten hold roughly 0.098%. The CDR3 sequence is 17 residues long. The V gene lost 0 bases and the J gene lost 7 bases, with 19 bases spanning the gap. The V gene's germline CDR1 is LGHNA and CDR2 YNFKEQ.

The sequenced sample was naive CD4+ T cells from blood. The genes are TRBV4-2 and TRBJ1-5; a weak D match, TRBD1 (6 bases). This TCR was sampled from a man aged 18 to 29 in good health. CDR3 DNA: TGTGCCAGCAGCCAAGAGGCAATCAGGGGCCCCCGACAGCCCCAGCATTTT. It encodes CASSQEAIRGPRQPQHF.